These 5 T cell receptor beta chains originate from one sample sequenced in a study of blood T cell repertoires in COVID-19. Sequencing was performed with immunoSEQ multiplex PCR; in TCRdb, only in-frame clones are kept and a portion is missing. The sample lists roughly 130,000 clones, 65% to 85% seen once, with more than 1.5% in the top ten. The sequencing sample was made of peripheral blood. These receptors originate from a man between 65 and 79 years old with acute or convalescent COVID-19.

The rearrangement joins TRBV7-3 to TRBJ2-3; 7 nucleotides line up with TRBD2. CDR3 length equals 14 residues. Trimming cost V 5 bases and J 2 bases; bases outside gene matches: 4. Germline V gene sequence: CDR1 SGHTA, CDR2 FQGTGA. The CDR3, as DNA: TGTGCCAGCAGCCCTAGCGGTTTCACAGATACGCAGTATTTT. It specifies CASSPSGFTDTQYF.

This chain joins TRBV7-9 and TRBJ2-2; a possible D gene is TRBD1 (6 bases). In germline, CDR1 is SEHNR, CDR2 FQNEAQ (reference sequence). This CDR3 contains 18 residues. The V and J ends lost 3 bases and 3 bases respectively, with 20 bases between them. The CDR3 DNA reads as TGTGCCAGCAGCTTCAAGGGGGAATTTAGGTGGGACACCGGGGAGCTGTTTTTT. Protein sequence: CASSFKGEFRWDTGELFF.

J is TRBJ2-3 and V is TRBV11-3; possible D gene TRBD2, 7 bases. Trimming pared 2 bases from V and 6 bases from J, leaving 15 bases between. Germline CDR1 SGHNT, CDR2 YENEEA. The CDR3 spans 15 residues. The CDR3 DNA follows: TGTGCCAGCAGCTTAAGAGGGGGGGCAGGGGATACGCAGTATTTT. Translated: CASSLRGGAGDTQYF.

The chain carries TRBV9 and TRBJ2-5; TRBD1 matches at 9 bases. The junction had 9 bases not matched to a gene; V was cut back by 4 bases and J by 5 bases. The CDR3 contains 15 residues. CDR1 is SGDLS and CDR2 is YYNGEE in the germline V gene. The CDR3 protein is CASSSGQGLGETQYF. The CDR3 DNA follows: TGTGCCAGCAGCTCCGGACAGGGGCTAGGGGAGACCCAGTACTTC.

The chain has TRBV5-4 and TRBJ1-2; TRBD1 agrees at 8 bases. Germline V gene data show CDR1 as SGHNT and CDR2 as YYREEE (reference sequence). The CDR3 has 13 amino acids. V trimming: 3 bases; J trimming: 8 bases; junction bases outside the gene matches: 6. The CDR3 DNA follows: TGTGCCAGCAGCTGGCTACCAGGGGGCGGCTACACCTTC. It specifies CASSWLPGGGYTF.